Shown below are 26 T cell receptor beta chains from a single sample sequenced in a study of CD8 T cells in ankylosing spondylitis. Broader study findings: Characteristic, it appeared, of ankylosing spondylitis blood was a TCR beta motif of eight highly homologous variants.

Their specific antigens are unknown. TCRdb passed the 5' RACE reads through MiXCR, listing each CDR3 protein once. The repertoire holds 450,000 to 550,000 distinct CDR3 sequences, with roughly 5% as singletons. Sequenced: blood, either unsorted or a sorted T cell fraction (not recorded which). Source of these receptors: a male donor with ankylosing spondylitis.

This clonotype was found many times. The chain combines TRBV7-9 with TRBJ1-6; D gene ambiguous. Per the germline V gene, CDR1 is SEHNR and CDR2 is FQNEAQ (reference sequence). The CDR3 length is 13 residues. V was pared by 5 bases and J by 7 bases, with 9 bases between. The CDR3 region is CASSPIGNSPLHF. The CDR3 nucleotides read TGTGCCAGCAGCCCTATTGGGAATTCACCCCTCCACTTT.

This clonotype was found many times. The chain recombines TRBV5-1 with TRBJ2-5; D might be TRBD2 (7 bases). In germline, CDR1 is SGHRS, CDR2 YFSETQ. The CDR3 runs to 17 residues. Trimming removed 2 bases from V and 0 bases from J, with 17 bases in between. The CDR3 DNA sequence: TGCGCCAGCAGCTTTCTAGCGGATCAGGGGTACCAAGAGACCCAGTACTTC. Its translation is CASSFLADQGYQETQYF.

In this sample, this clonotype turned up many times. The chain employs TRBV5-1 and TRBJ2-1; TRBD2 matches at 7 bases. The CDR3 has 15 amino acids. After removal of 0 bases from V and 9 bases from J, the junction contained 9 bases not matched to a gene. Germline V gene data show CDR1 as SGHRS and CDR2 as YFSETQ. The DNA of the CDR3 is TGCGCCAGCAGCTTGGGGCTAGCGGTTAGAGGTGAGCAGTTCTTC. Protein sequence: CASSLGLAVRGEQFF.

The CDR3 protein is CSASTGVIGYTF. The DNA of the CDR3 is TGCAGTGCATCGACAGGGGTGATTGGCTACACCTTC. The chain carries TRBV20-1 and TRBJ1-2; 8 bases align to TRBD1. Trimming removed 6 bases from V and 7 bases from J; junction bases left unmatched: 7. This CDR3 is 12 amino acids long. Germline-derived CDR1 and CDR2 are DFQATT and SNEGSKA (reference sequence).

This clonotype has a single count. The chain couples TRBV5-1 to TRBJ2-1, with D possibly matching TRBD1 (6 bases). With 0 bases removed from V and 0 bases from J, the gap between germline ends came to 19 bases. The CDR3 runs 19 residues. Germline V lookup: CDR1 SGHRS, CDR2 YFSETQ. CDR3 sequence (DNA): TGCGCCAGCAGCTTGGTAGGGACAAGGTACTCGAGCTCCTACAATGAGCAGTTCTTC. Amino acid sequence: CASSLVGTRYSSSYNEQFF. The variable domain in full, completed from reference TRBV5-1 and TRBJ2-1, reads KAGVTQTPRYLIKTRGQQVTLSCSPISGHRSVSWYQQTPGQGLQFLFEYFSETQRNKGNFPGRFSGRQFSNSRSEMNVSTLELGDSALYLCASSLVGTRYSSSYNEQFFGPGTRLTVL.

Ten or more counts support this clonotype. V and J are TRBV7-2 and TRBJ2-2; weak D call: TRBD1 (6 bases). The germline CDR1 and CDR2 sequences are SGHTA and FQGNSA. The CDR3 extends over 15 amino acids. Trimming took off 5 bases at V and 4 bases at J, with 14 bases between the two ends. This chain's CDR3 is CASSPRTVSTGELFF. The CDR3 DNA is TGTGCCAGCAGCCCCCGGACAGTCTCCACCGGGGAGCTGTTTTTT.

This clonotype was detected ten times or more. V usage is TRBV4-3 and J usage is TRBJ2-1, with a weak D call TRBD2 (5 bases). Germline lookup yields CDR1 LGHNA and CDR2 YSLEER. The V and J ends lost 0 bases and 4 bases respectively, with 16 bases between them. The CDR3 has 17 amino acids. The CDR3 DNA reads TGCGCCAGCAGCCAAGAAGTCGCGGGCTCCGTTTACAATGAGCAGTTCTTC. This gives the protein CASSQEVAGSVYNEQFF.

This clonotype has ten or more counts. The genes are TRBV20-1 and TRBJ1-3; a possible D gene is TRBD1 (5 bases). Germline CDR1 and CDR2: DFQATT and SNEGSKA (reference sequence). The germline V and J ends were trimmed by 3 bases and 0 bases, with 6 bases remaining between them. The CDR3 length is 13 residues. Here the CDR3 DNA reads TGCAGTGCTAGGGGGACCTCTGGAAACACCATATATTTT. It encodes CSARGTSGNTIYF.

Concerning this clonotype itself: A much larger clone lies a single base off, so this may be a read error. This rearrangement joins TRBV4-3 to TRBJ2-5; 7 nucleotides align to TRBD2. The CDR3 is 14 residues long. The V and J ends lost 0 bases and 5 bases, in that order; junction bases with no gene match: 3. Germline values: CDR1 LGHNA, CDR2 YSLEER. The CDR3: CASSQEGGEETQYF. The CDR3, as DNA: TGCGCCAGCAGCCAAGAGGGGGGGGAGGAGACCCAGTACTTC.

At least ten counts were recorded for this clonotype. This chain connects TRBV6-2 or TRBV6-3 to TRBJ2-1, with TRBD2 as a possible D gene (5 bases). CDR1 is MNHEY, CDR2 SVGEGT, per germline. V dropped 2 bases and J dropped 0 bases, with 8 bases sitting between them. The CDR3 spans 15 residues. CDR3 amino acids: CASSYVGSSYNEQFF. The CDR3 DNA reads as TGTGCCAGCAGTTACGTGGGGAGCTCCTACAATGAGCAGTTCTTC.

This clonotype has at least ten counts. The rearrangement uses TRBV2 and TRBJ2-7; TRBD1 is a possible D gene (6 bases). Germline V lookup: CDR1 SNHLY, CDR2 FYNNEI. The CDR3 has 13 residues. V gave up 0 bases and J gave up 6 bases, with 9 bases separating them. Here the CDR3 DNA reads TGTGCCAGCAGTGAAGCGTGGACAGCCGAGCAGTACTTC. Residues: CASSEAWTAEQYF.

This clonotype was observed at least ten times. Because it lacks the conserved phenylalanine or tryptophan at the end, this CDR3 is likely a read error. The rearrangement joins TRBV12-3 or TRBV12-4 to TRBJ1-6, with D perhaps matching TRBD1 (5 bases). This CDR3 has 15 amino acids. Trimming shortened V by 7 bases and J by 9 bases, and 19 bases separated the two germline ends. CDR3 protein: CASTPWGGSLSPLHL. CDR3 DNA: TGTGCCAGCACCCCCTGGGGGGGATCTCTTTCACCCCTCCACCTT.

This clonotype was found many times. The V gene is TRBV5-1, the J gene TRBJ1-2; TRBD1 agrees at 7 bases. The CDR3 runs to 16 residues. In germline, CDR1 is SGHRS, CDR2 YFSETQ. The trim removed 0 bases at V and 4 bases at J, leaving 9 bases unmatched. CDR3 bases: TGCGCCAGCAGCTTGGGACAGGGCACCTTTTCCTATGGCTACACCTTC. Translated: CASSLGQGTFSYGYTF.

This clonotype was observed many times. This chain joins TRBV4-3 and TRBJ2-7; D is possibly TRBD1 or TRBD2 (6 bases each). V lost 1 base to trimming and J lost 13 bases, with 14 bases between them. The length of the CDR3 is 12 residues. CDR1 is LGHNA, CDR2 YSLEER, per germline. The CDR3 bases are TGCGCCAGCAGCCAAGGAGGGGGGCGCCCTTACTTC. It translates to CASSQGGGRPYF.

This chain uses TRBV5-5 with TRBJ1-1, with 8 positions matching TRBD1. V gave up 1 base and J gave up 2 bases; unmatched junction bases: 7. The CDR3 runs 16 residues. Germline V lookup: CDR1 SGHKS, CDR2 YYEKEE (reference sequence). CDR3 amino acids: CASSLQGANLNTEAFF. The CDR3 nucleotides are TGTGCCAGCAGCTTGCAGGGGGCGAATCTAAACACTGAAGCTTTCTTT.

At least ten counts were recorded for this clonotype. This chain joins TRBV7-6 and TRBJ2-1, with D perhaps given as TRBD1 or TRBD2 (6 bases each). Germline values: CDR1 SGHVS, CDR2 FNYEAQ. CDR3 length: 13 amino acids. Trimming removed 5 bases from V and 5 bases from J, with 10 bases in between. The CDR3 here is CASSRRGNNEQFF. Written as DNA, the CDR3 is TGTGCCAGCAGCCGGAGGGGGAACAATGAGCAGTTCTTC.

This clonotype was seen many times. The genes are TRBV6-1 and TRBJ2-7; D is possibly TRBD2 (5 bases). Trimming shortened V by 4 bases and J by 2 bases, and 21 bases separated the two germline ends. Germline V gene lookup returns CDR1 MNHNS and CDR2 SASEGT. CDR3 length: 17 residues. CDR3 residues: CASSASTLAYDAYEQYF. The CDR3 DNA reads TGTGCCAGCAGTGCGAGCACTTTAGCGTATGATGCCTACGAGCAGTACTTC.

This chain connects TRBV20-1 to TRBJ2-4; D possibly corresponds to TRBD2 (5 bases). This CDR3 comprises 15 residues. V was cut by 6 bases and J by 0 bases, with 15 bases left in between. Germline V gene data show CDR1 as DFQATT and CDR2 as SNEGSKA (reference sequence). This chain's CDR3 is CSARSAALAKNIQYF. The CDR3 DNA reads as TGCAGTGCCAGATCAGCGGCCCTAGCCAAAAACATTCAGTACTTC.

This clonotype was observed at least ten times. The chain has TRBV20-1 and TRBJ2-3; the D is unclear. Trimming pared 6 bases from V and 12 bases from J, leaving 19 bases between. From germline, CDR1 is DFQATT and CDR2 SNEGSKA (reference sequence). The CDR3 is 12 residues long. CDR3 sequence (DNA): TGCAGTGCCACGCGCGACTTAGGATCTCAGTATTTT. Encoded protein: CSATRDLGSQYF.

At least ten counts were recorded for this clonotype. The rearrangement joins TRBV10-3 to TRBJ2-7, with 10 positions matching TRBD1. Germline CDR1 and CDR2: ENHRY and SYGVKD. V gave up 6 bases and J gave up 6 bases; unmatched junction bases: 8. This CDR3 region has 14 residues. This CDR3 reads CAIRGPGTGVEQYF. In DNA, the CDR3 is TGTGCCATCAGAGGTCCCGGGACAGGGGTCGAGCAGTACTTC.

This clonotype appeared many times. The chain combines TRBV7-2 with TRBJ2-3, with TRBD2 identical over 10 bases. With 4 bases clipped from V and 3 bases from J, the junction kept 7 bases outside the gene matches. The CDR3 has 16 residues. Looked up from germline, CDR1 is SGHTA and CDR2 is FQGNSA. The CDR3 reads CASSSNLLAGTDTQYF. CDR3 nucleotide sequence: TGTGCCAGCAGCTCCAACCTACTAGCGGGGACAGATACGCAGTATTTT.

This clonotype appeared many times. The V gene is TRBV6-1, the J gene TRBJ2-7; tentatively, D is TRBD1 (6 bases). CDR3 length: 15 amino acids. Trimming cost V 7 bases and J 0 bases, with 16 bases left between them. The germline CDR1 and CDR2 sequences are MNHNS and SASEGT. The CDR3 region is CASTQQGESSYEQYF. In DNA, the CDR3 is TGTGCCAGCACCCAACAGGGTGAGAGCTCCTACGAGCAGTACTTC.

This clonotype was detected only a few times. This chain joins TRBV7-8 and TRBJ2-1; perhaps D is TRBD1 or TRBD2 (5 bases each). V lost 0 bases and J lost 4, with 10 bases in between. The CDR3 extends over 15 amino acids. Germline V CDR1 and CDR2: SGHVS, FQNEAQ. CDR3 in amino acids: CASSLAGAGYNEQFF. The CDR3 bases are TGTGCCAGCAGCTTAGCTGGGGCGGGTTACAATGAGCAGTTCTTC. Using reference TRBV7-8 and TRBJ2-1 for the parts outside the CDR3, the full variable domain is GAGVSQSPRYKVAKRGQDVALRCDPISGHVSLFWYQQALGQGPEFLTYFQNEAQLDKSGLPSDRFFAERPEGSVSTLKIQRTQQEDSAVYLCASSLAGAGYNEQFFGPGTRLTVL.

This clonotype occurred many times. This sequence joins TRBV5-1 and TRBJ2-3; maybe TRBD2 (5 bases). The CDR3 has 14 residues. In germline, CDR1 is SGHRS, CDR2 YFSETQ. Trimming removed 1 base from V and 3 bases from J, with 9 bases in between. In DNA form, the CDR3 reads TGCGCCAGCAGCTTGCTAGCAAGAACAGATACGCAGTATTTT. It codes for CASSLLARTDTQYF.

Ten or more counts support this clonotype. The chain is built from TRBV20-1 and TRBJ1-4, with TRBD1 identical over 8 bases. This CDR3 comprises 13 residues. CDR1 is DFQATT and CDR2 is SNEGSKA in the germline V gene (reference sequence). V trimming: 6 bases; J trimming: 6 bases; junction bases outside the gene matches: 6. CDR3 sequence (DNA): TGCAGTGCAGACAGGGGAGATGATGAAAAACTGTTTTTT. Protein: CSADRGDDEKLFF.

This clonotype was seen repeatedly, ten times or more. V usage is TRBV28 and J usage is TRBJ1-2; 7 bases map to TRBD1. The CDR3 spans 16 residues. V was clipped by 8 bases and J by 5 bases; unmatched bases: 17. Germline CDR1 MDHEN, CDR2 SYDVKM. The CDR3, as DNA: TGTGCCAGCTGCGATATGTCAGGGGGACAACCATATGGCTACACCTTC. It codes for CASCDMSGGQPYGYTF.